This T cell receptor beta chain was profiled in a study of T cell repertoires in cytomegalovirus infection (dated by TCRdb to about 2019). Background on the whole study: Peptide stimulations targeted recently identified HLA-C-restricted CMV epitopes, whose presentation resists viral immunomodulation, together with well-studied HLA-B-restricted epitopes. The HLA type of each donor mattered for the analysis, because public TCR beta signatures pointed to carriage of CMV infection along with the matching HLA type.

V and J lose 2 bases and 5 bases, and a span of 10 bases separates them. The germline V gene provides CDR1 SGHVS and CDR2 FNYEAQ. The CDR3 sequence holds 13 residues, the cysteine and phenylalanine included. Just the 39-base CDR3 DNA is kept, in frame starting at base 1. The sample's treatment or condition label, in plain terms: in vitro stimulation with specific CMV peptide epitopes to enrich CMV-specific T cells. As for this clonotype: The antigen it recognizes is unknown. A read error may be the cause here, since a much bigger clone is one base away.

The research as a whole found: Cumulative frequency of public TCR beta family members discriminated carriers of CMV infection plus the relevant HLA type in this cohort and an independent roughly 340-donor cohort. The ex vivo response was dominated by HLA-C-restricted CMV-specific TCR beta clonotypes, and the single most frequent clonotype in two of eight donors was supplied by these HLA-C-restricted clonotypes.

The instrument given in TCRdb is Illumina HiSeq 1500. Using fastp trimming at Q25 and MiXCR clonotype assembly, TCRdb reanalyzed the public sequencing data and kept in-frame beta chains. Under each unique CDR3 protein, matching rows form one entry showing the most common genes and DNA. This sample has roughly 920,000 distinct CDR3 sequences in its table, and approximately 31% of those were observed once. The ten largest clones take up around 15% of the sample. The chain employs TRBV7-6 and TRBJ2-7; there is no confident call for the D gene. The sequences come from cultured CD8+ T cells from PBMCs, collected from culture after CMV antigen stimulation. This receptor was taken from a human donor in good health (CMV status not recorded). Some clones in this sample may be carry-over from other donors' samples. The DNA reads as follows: TGTGCCAGCAGCTTACGTGAAGGGAACGAGCAGTACTTC. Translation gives CASSLREGNEQYF.